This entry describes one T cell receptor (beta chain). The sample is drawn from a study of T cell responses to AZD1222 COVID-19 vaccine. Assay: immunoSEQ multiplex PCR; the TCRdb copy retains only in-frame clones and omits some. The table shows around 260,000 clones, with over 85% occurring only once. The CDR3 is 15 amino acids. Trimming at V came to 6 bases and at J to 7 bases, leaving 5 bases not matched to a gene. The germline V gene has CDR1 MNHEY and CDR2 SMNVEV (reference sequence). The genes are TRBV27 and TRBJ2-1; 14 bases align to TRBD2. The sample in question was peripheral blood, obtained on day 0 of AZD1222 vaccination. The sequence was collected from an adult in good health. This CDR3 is CASRPGTSGGNEQFF. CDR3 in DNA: TGTGCCAGCAGGCCTGGGACTAGCGGGGGAAATGAGCAGTTCTTC.